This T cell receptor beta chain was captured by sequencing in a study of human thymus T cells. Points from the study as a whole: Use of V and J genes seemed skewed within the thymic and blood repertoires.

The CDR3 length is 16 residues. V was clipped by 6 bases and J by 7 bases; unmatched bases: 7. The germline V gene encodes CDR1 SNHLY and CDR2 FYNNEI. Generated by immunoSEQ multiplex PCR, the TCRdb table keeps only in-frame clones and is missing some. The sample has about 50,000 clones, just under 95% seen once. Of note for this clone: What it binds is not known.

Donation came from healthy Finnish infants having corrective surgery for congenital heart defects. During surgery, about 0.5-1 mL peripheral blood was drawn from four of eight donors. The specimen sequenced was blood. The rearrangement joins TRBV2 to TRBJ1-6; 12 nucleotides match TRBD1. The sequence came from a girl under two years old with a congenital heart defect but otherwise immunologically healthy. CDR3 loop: CASRVPGQGANSPLHF. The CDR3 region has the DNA TGTGCCAGCAGGGTCCCGGGACAGGGGGCAAATTCACCCCTCCACTTT.